Detailed here is one TCR beta chain. Its matching antigen is unknown. This record comes from a study of immune evolution from preneoplasia to lung adenocarcinoma. Overall study findings and caveats: Later-stage lesions appeared to have more T cells, more diversity, less clonality.

Each case's diagnosis was confirmed by two pathologists on H&E. The protocol was immunoSEQ multiplex PCR, while the TCRdb copy is restricted to in-frame clones and leaves out a portion. The sample consists of more than 2,500 clones, less than 90% of them appearing once. Per the germline V gene, CDR1 is KGHSH and CDR2 is LQKENI. The CDR3 has 15 residues. The V end lost 1 base, the J end lost 3 bases, and 10 bases lay between the germline ends. The clonotype was recovered from a person aged 70 to 80 with invasive lung adenocarcinoma. The J gene is TRBJ2-1, the V gene TRBV18; D perhaps matches TRBD1 (5 bases). Sample: FFPE invasive lung adenocarcinoma tissue. The CDR3 here is CASSPQGSYYNEQFF. The CDR3 nucleotides read TGTGCCAGCTCACCACAGGGGTCTTACTACAATGAGCAGTTCTTC.